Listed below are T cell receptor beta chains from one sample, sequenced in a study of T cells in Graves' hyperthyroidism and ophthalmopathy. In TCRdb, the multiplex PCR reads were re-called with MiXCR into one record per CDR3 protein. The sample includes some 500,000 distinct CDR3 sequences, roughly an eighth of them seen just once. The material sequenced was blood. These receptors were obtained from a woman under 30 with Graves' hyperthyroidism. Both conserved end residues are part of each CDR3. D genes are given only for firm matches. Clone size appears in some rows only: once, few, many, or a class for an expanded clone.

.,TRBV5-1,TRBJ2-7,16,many,CASSPALDRVLYEQYF,TGCGCCAGCAGCCCAGCCCTAGATCGGGTCCTCTACGAGCAGTACTTC
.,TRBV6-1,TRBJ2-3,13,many,CASSSAGTDTQYF,TGTGCCAGCAGTTCCGCAGGGACAGATACGCAGTATTTT
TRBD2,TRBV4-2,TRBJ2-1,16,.,CASSQEGRGRVNEQFF,TGTGCCAGCAGCCAAGAAGGGAGGGGTCGGGTCAATGAGCAGTTCTTC
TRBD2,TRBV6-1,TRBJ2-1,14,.,CASATSGDYNEQFF,TGTGCCAGCGCCACTAGCGGAGATTACAATGAGCAGTTCTTC
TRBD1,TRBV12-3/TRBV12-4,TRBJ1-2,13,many,CASSRDTGEGYTF,TGTGCCAGCAGTCGAGATACAGGGGAGGGCTACACCTTC
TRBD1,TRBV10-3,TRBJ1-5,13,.,CATKAGGNQPQHF,TGTGCCACCAAAGCAGGGGGAAATCAGCCCCAGCATTTT
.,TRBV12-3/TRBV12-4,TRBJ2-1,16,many,CASSNPRAGVPNEQFF,TGTGCCAGCAGCAACCCCCGAGCGGGCGTTCCCAATGAGCAGTTCTTC
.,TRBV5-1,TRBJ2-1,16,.,CASSLRLGEAYNEQFF,TGCGCCAGCAGCTTGAGATTAGGGGAGGCCTACAATGAGCAGTTCTTC
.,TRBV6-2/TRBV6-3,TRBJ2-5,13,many,CASRPSAEETQYF,TGTGCCAGCAGGCCTAGCGCCGAAGAGACCCAGTACTTC
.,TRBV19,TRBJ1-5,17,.,CASSIILGERATQPQHF,TGTGCCAGTAGTATTATTCTGGGGGAAAGGGCCACTCAGCCCCAGCATTTT
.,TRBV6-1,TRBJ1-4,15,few,CASSPRQTLNEKLFF,TGTGCCAGCAGCCCCAGACAGACCCTTAATGAAAAACTGTTTTTT
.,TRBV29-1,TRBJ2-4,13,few,CSVDPGGGYIQYF,TGCAGCGTTGACCCAGGGGGAGGTTACATTCAGTACTTC
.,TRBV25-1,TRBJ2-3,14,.,CASRVALGTDTQYF,TGTGCCAGCAGAGTAGCTTTAGGCACAGATACGCAGTATTTT
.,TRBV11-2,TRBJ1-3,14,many,CASSLMGQGNTIYF,TGTGCCAGCAGCTTAATGGGCCAAGGAAACACCATATATTTT
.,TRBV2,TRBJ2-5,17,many,CASSERSGTLYQETQYF,TGTGCCAGCAGTGAAAGGTCAGGGACCTTGTACCAAGAGACCCAGTACTTC
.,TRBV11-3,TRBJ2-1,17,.,CASSLGASASSYNEQFF,TGTGCCAGCAGCTTAGGGGCTTCGGCTAGCTCCTACAATGAGCAGTTCTTC